The next 23 T cell receptor beta chains were all read from a single sample in a study of cytomegalovirus exposure and HLA in healthy donors. PCR was performed using 60 Vbeta and 13 Jbeta primers. Assay used: immunoSEQ multiplex PCR; TCRdb lists only in-frame clones, some missing. The sample includes over 55,000 clones, around 70% of them seen just once. Sequencing was done on a sample of PBMCs. The source is a woman aged 50 to 60 in good health and CMV-seropositive.

The chain is built from TRBV27 and TRBJ2-7, with 9 bases aligning to TRBD1. The germline V gene has CDR1 MNHEY and CDR2 SMNVEV (reference sequence). The junction had 6 bases not matched to a gene; V was cut back by 3 bases and J by 3 bases. CDR3 length: 15 residues. The CDR3 region is CASSLGQGRFYEQYF. The DNA for the CDR3 is TGTGCCAGCAGTTTGGGACAGGGACGCTTCTACGAGCAGTACTTC.

The V call is TRBV5-4, the J call TRBJ2-7, with 7 bases aligning to TRBD1. The V and J ends lost 3 bases and 12 bases, in that order; junction bases with no gene match: 18. The length of the CDR3 is 15 residues. The germline V gene encodes CDR1 SGHNT and CDR2 YYREEE (reference sequence). The DNA for the CDR3 is TGTGCCAGCAGCTCCGGGACAGTCGGATTGTCGGTTTGGTACTTC. This sequence encodes CASSSGTVGLSVWYF.

A few counts support this clone. V gene TRBV2 combines with J gene TRBJ1-1; 10 bases map to TRBD1. CDR3 length: 15 residues. V lost 2 bases, J lost 7 bases, and 7 bases stayed unmatched. Per germline, CDR1 SNHLY and CDR2 FYNNEI. The DNA of the CDR3 is TGTGCCAGCAGTGAATCGGGGACAGGGGAGGGTGAAGCTTTCTTT. It codes for CASSESGTGEGEAFF.

The chain has TRBV5-4 and TRBJ2-1, with D perhaps TRBD2 (6 bases). The V end was cut by 4 bases, the J end by 6 bases, with 20 bases between. Germline lookup yields CDR1 SGHNT and CDR2 YYREEE (reference sequence). The CDR3 length is 16 residues. The CDR3 sequence: CASSLKQTTSFNEQFF. CDR3 DNA sequence: TGTGCCAGCAGCCTAAAGCAAACGACTAGTTTCAATGAGCAGTTCTTC.

In this sample, this clone turned up a few times. V gene TRBV19 combines with J gene TRBJ1-5, with TRBD1 as a possible D gene (6 bases). V dropped 10 bases and J dropped 15 bases, with 22 bases sitting between them. The CDR3 has 12 residues. Germline V lookup: CDR1 LNHDA, CDR2 SQIVND (reference sequence). The CDR3 nucleotides read TGTGCCACAACGGGGGGGCGCGAGCAGTTGCATTTT. Protein sequence: CATTGGREQLHF.

The chain links TRBV5-4 to TRBJ2-5; 13 positions match TRBD2. Germline V gene data show CDR1 as SGHNT and CDR2 as YYREEE (reference sequence). The CDR3 sequence is 15 residues long. V lost 4 bases to trimming and J lost 5 bases; unmatched junction nucleotides: 5. CDR3 residues: CASSRTSGGPETQYF. The CDR3 DNA reads as TGTGCCAGCAGCAGGACTAGCGGGGGTCCCGAGACCCAGTACTTC.

The chain has TRBV7-2 and TRBJ2-1; maybe TRBD2 (6 bases). The germline V gene has CDR1 SGHTA and CDR2 FQGNSA. Trimming pared 1 base from V and 6 bases from J, leaving 13 bases between. The CDR3 is 15 amino acids. The CDR3 spells CASSLGSNGGNEQFF. CDR3 coding DNA: TGTGCCAGCAGCTTAGGGTCGAACGGGGGCAATGAGCAGTTCTTC.

Remarks on this clone: The sample has other DNA sequences that encode this CDR3 too. V gene TRBV9 combines with J gene TRBJ1-3; TRBD1 might be the D (5 bases). CDR1 is SGDLS and CDR2 is YYNGEE in the germline V gene. The CDR3 is 15 residues long. V was shortened by 1 base and J by 4 bases, with 12 bases between the two germline ends. CDR3 amino acids: CASSVSGSSGNTIYF. DNA for the CDR3: TGTGCCAGCAGCGTATCAGGGTCCTCAGGAAACACCATATATTTT.

The chain employs TRBV5-1 and TRBJ2-2; 7 bases are a match to TRBD1. CDR3 size: 17 residues. V shed 4 bases, J shed 4 bases, and the junction held 13 bases outside the gene matches. Germline CDR1 reads SGHRS; CDR2 reads YFSETQ. DNA for the CDR3: TGCGCCAGCAGCGCCGCTCCCGGTACAGGGGTCACCGGGGAGCTGTTTTTT. As protein: CASSAAPGTGVTGELFF.

Note on this clone: One end of the junction fails to match germline, which may point to a read error. The rearrangement joins TRBV28 to TRBJ1-2; D not certain. Germline assignment: CDR1 MDHEN and CDR2 SYDVKM. The CDR3 covers 12 residues. CDR3 in amino acids: CASSRGNYDYTF. The CDR3 bases are TGTGCCAGCAGTCGGGGTAACTATGACTACACCTTC.

CDR3: CASSFTGATEAFF. CDR3 sequence (DNA): TGCGCCAGCAGCTTCACAGGTGCCACTGAAGCTTTCTTT. This chain links TRBV5-1 with TRBJ1-1, with D possibly matching TRBD1 (5 bases). Germline loops: CDR1 SGHRS, CDR2 YFSETQ. This CDR3 is built from 13 residues. V was cut by 2 bases and J by 4 bases, with 9 bases left in between.

In this sample, this clone turned up a few times. The gene calls are TRBV5-1 and TRBJ2-3; TRBD2 matches 12 bases. In germline, CDR1 is SGHRS, CDR2 YFSETQ. The V gene end was trimmed by 6 bases and the J gene end by 6 bases; junction bases not matched to a gene: 8. This CDR3 comprises 15 residues. The CDR3 DNA reads TGCGCCAGCATCCTAGCGGGAGGGGTTTCGGATACGCAGTATTTT. Translated, it gives CASILAGGVSDTQYF.

This clone was recorded a few times. CDR3 residues: CASSSGQLATIYF. In nucleotides, the CDR3 is TGTGCCAGCAGCTCGGGACAGCTAGCCACCATATATTTT. The chain uses TRBV7-2 and TRBJ1-3; 7 bases fit TRBD1. This CDR3 has 13 amino acids. Germline-derived CDR1 and CDR2 are SGHTA and FQGNSA. J was trimmed by 9 bases and V by 4 bases; bases with no gene match: 6. Full variable domain (remainder filled in from reference TRBV7-2 and TRBJ1-3): GAGVSQSPSNKVTEKGKDVELRCDPISGHTALYWYRQSLGQGLEFLIYFQGNSAPDKSGLPSDRFSAERTGGSVSTLTIQRTQQEDSAVYLCASSSGQLATIYFGEGSWLTVV.

This clone appeared a few times. The chain carries TRBV4-1 and TRBJ1-3; D remains ambiguous. This CDR3 is built from 14 residues. V was pared by 1 base and J by 0 bases, with 4 bases between. Germline V gives CDR1 MGHRA, CDR2 YSYEKL. Here the CDR3 DNA reads TGCGCCAGCAGCCAAGTCCTCTCTGGAAACACCATATATTTT. Translated: CASSQVLSGNTIYF.

The chain combines TRBV6-5 with TRBJ1-4; D gene ambiguous. Trimming took 5 bases from V and 5 from J, leaving 12 bases between them. The length of the CDR3 is 14 residues. Germline assignment: CDR1 MNHEY and CDR2 SVGAGI. In nucleotides, the CDR3 is TGTGCCAGCAGTCACGGGGTACCGAATGAAAAACTGTTTTTT. Protein: CASSHGVPNEKLFF.

The J gene is TRBJ2-3, the V gene TRBV13, with 11 bases aligning to TRBD1. In germline, CDR1 is PRHDT, CDR2 FYEKMQ (reference sequence). Trimming removed 7 bases from V and 4 bases from J; junction bases left unmatched: 7. This CDR3 has 15 amino acids. This CDR3 reads CASNQDRGRSDTQYF. In nucleotides, the CDR3 is TGTGCCAGCAACCAGGACAGGGGGCGCTCAGATACGCAGTATTTT.

This chain uses TRBV9 with TRBJ2-3; 8 bases are a match to TRBD2. The V gene's germline CDR1 is SGDLS and CDR2 YYNGEE. The V gene end was trimmed by 0 bases and the J gene end by 2 bases; junction bases not matched to a gene: 14. The CDR3 is 19 amino acids. The CDR3 sequence is CASSVDLGELAADTDTQYF. The DNA for the CDR3 is TGTGCCAGCAGCGTAGACCTGGGGGAACTAGCGGCCGACACAGATACGCAGTATTTT. Supplemented by reference TRBV9 and TRBJ2-3, the full variable domain reads DSGVTQTPKHLITATGQRVTLRCSPRSGDLSVYWYQQSLDQGLQFLIQYYNGEERAKGNILERFSAQQFPDLHSELNLSSLELGDSALYFCASSVDLGELAADTDTQYFGPGTRLTVL.

This clone was found a few times. The V and J genes are TRBV19 and TRBJ1-2; D might be TRBD1 (5 bases). The V gene lost 7 bases and the J gene lost 4 bases, with 10 bases spanning the gap. The CDR3 is made up of 12 amino acids. Germline V CDR1 and CDR2: LNHDA, SQIVND (reference sequence). CDR3 nucleotides: TGTGCCAGTACAGGGCGAGGCTATGGCTACACCTTC. Translated: CASTGRGYGYTF.

The rearrangement uses TRBV5-1 and TRBJ2-2; 7 bases line up with TRBD2. Germline CDR1 and CDR2: SGHRS and YFSETQ. The CDR3 is 17 amino acids. The V gene end was trimmed by 4 bases and the J gene end by 3 bases; junction bases not matched to a gene: 12. Here the CDR3 reads CASSHLPGLTDTGELFF. The CDR3 DNA reads as TGCGCCAGCAGCCACCTTCCGGGACTAACCGACACCGGGGAGCTGTTTTTT.

The gene calls are TRBV9 and TRBJ1-5; TRBD1 is a possible D gene (5 bases). The V gene's germline CDR1 is SGDLS and CDR2 YYNGEE. The CDR3 consists of 15 residues. The ends were cut back, 3 bases at V and 0 bases at J, with 10 bases in the middle. This CDR3 reads CASSATDNSNQPQHF. The CDR3 DNA reads TGTGCCAGCAGCGCGACAGATAATAGCAATCAGCCCCAGCATTTT.

J is TRBJ1-5 and V is TRBV6-5; TRBD1 is a possible D gene (6 bases). Germline V gene lookup returns CDR1 MNHEY and CDR2 SVGAGI. V lost 6 bases, J lost 5 bases, and 17 bases lay in between. The CDR3 is 15 residues long. The CDR3 DNA sequence: TGTGCCAGCAGCCCGGACAAAAGGGGGTATCAGCCCCAGCATTTT. Translated: CASSPDKRGYQPQHF.

The chain employs TRBV10-3 and TRBJ1-1; 11 bases match TRBD1. Per the germline V gene, CDR1 is ENHRY and CDR2 is SYGVKD. This CDR3 is 15 amino acids long. After removal of 10 bases from V and 3 bases from J, the junction contained 10 bases not matched to a gene. The CDR3 reads CATGRTGGMDTEAFF. The CDR3 DNA is TGTGCCACCGGCCGGACAGGGGGCATGGACACTGAAGCTTTCTTT.

This rearrangement joins TRBV10-3 to TRBJ2-1; 7 nucleotides line up with TRBD2. The CDR3 is made up of 15 amino acids. From germline, CDR1 is ENHRY and CDR2 SYGVKD. The J segment lost 7 bases and the V segment lost 0 bases, leaving 6 bases of the junction unmatched. CDR3 in amino acids: CAISESAGVINEQFF. The CDR3 bases are TGTGCCATCAGTGAGTCGGCGGGGGTTATTAATGAGCAGTTCTTC.